One sample yielded the 14 T cell receptor beta chains listed below, sequenced in a study of CD8 T cells in ankylosing spondylitis. TCRdb analysed the 5' RACE reads with MiXCR anew, one entry per CDR3 protein. In the table there are 500,000 to 550,000 distinct CDR3 sequences, roughly an eighth of which are singletons. Their cognate antigens are unknown. General study findings and limits: A TCR beta motif of roughly 8 highly homologous variants seemed to mark ankylosing spondylitis blood.

The sample was blood, either unsorted or a sorted T cell fraction (not recorded which). All receptors derive from a male donor with ankylosing spondylitis.

The chain carries TRBV14 and TRBJ2-7, with TRBD1 matching over 7 bases. The ends lost 7 bases at V and 3 bases at J; junction bases unmatched: 9. The CDR3 has 14 residues. Per the germline V gene, CDR1 is SGHDN and CDR2 is FVKESK. CDR3: CASTGQLNLYEQYV. CDR3 coding DNA: TGTGCCAGCACGGGACAGCTGAATCTCTACGAGCAGTACGTC.

This clonotype was detected a few times. This sequence joins TRBV4-2 and TRBJ1-2; 7 nucleotides align to TRBD1. V shed 0 bases, J shed 8 bases, and the junction held 9 bases outside the gene matches. The CDR3 loop spans 15 amino acids. Germline lookup yields CDR1 LGHNA and CDR2 YNFKEQ. CDR3 protein: CASSQETGWIEGYTF. The CDR3 nucleotides read TGTGCCAGCAGCCAAGAGACAGGGTGGATAGAGGGCTACACCTTC.

This clonotype has ten or more counts. The chain employs TRBV11-2 and TRBJ2-7, with no clear D. Germline lookup yields CDR1 SGHAT and CDR2 FQNNGV. CDR3 length: 12 residues. V was shortened by 7 bases and J by 2 bases, with 9 bases between the two germline ends. CDR3 residues: CASTLGTYEQYF. In DNA form, the CDR3 reads TGTGCCAGCACCCTAGGTACCTACGAGCAGTACTTC. Full variable domain (remainder filled in from reference TRBV11-2 and TRBJ2-7): EAGVAQSPRYKIIEKRQSVAFWCNPISGHATLYWYQQILGQGPKLLIQFQNNGVVDDSQLPKDRFSAERLKGVDSTLKIQPAKLEDSAVYLCASTLGTYEQYFGPGTRLTVT.

This clonotype was detected ten times or more. The DNA for the CDR3 is TGCGCCAGCAGAAATCGACCCGGGACAGAAGATTCACCCCTCCACTTT. Translating it yields CASRNRPGTEDSPLHF. V usage is TRBV4-1 and J usage is TRBJ1-6; 7 nucleotides line up with TRBD1. The CDR3 is made up of 16 amino acids. Trimming removed 6 bases from V and 8 bases from J; junction bases left unmatched: 13. The germline gives CDR1 MGHRA, CDR2 YSYEKL.

This chain connects TRBV7-2 to TRBJ1-4, with D possibly TRBD1 on 5 matching bases. CDR1 and CDR2 from the germline V gene are SGHTA and FQGNSA. The CDR3 totals 16 residues. Trimming pared 5 bases from V and 8 bases from J, leaving 21 bases between. The CDR3 DNA follows: TGTGCCAGCAGCCCCCCCCCCGGGACGGGCGGCGAAAAACTGTTTTTT. Its translation: CASSPPPGTGGEKLFF.

This clonotype was counted only a few times. The chain is built from TRBV3-1 and TRBJ1-6, with D possibly TRBD1 on 5 matching bases. V was clipped by 8 bases and J by 9 bases, with 14 bases between them. This CDR3 is built from 13 residues. The germline CDR1 and CDR2 sequences are LGHDT and YNNKEL (reference sequence). The CDR3 here is CASRVRAGSPLHF. CDR3 bases: TGTGCCAGCCGGGTCAGGGCCGGTTCACCCCTCCACTTT.

This clonotype has a handful of counts. The V gene is TRBV11-2, the J gene TRBJ2-7; D possibly matches TRBD1 or TRBD2 (5 bases each). The CDR3 totals 15 residues. The germline CDR1 and CDR2 sequences are SGHAT and FQNNGV. V lost 1 base and J 4 bases, leaving 14 bases between the germline ends. CDR3 DNA sequence: TGTGCCAGCAGCTTAGGCAGGGAGAGGTGGTACGAGCAGTACTTC. This gives the protein CASSLGRERWYEQYF.

This sequence joins TRBV14 and TRBJ1-2; a possible D gene is TRBD1 (5 bases). Trimming took 4 bases from V and 5 from J, leaving 14 bases between them. Germline assignment: CDR1 SGHDN and CDR2 FVKESK. The CDR3 is 14 residues long. CDR3 protein: CASSPGTDLYGYTF. In nucleotides, the CDR3 is TGTGCCAGCAGCCCCGGGACGGATCTTTATGGCTACACCTTC.

This clonotype was found a few times. This rearrangement joins TRBV3-1 to TRBJ2-1; 8 bases are shared with TRBD2. This CDR3 is built from 16 residues. Germline CDR1 LGHDT, CDR2 YNNKEL (reference sequence). The V and J ends lost 4 bases and 3 bases, in that order; junction bases with no gene match: 8. The CDR3 protein is CASSLAGLAGYNEQFF. The DNA of the CDR3 is TGTGCCAGCAGCCTAGCCGGGCTAGCGGGCTACAATGAGCAGTTCTTC.

V gene TRBV6-1 combines with J gene TRBJ2-1, with D unresolved. The CDR3 covers 14 residues. V was clipped by 7 bases and J by 0 bases, with 10 bases between them. CDR1 MNHNS and CDR2 SASEGT come from the germline V gene. For the CDR3, the DNA is TGTGCCAGCAACGCTAGGAGCTCCTACAATGAGCAGTTCTTC. This translates into CASNARSSYNEQFF.

The table lists this clonotype with many counts. V gene TRBV2 combines with J gene TRBJ2-1; 8 bases match TRBD2. This CDR3 comprises 15 residues. The V segment lost 6 bases and the J segment 7 bases; nucleotides outside the gene matches: 11. Germline lookup yields CDR1 SNHLY and CDR2 FYNNEI. Here the CDR3 reads CASRKGLGVRNEQFF. The CDR3 nucleotides read TGTGCCAGCAGGAAGGGACTAGGAGTGAGAAATGAGCAGTTCTTC.

Only a few counts were recorded for this clonotype. The chain has TRBV7-9 and TRBJ2-3, with D maybe TRBD2 (6 bases). Per the germline V gene, CDR1 is SEHNR and CDR2 is FQNEAQ (reference sequence). The V end was cut by 5 bases, the J end by 2 bases, with 17 bases between. There are 16 residues in the CDR3. The CDR3 is CASSAMVADNTDTQYF. In DNA form, the CDR3 reads TGTGCCAGCAGCGCTATGGTAGCGGATAACACAGATACGCAGTATTTT.

This clonotype was observed a handful of times. The chain combines TRBV5-1 with TRBJ1-5; TRBD1 matches 7 bases. Germline CDR1 is SGHRS and CDR2 is YFSETQ. J was trimmed by 7 bases and V by 3 bases; bases with no gene match: 7. This CDR3 is built from 14 residues. DNA of the CDR3: TGCGCCAGCAGCTCCGGGACAGAGGGGCAGCCCCAGCATTTT. Protein: CASSSGTEGQPQHF. Drawing the rest from reference TRBV5-1 and TRBJ1-5, the complete variable domain is KAGVTQTPRYLIKTRGQQVTLSCSPISGHRSVSWYQQTPGQGLQFLFEYFSETQRNKGNFPGRFSGRQFSNSRSEMNVSTLELGDSALYLCASSSGTEGQPQHFGDGTRLSIL.

The chain employs TRBV15 and TRBJ1-1; D may be TRBD1 (5 bases). Trimming stripped 1 base from V and 3 bases from J, with 9 bases between. Germline V gene data show CDR1 as LNHNV and CDR2 as YYDKDF (reference sequence). The CDR3 extends over 14 amino acids. The CDR3 DNA follows: TGTGCCACCAGCAGAGGTGGGACCTACACTGAAGCTTTCTTT. It codes for CATSRGGTYTEAFF.